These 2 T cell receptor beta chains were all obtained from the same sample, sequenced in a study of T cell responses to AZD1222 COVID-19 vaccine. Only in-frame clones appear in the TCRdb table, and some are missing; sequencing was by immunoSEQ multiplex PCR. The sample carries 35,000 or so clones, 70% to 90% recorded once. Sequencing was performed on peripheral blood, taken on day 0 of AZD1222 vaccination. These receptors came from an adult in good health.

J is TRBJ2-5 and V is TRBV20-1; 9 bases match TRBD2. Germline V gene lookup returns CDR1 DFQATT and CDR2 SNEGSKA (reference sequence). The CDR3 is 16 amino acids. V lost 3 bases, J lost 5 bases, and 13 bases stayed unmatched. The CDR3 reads CSASLDPAGGEETQYF. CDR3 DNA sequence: TGCAGTGCTAGTTTGGATCCAGCGGGAGGCGAGGAGACCCAGTACTTC.

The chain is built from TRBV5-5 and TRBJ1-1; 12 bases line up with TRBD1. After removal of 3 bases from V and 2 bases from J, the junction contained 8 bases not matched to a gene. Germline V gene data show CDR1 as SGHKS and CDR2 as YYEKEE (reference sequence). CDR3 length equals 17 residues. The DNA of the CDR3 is TGTGCCAGCAGCTCGGGACAGGGGGCGCGTTTTAACACTGAAGCTTTCTTT. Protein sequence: CASSSGQGARFNTEAFF.